Each of the 5 T cell receptor beta chains below was sequenced from the same sample in a study of blood T cell repertoires in COVID-19. Some clones are missing from TCRdb's copy, which holds only in-frame ones; the method was immunoSEQ multiplex PCR. The table shows roughly 290,000 clones, with roughly 84% occurring only once. The specimen sequenced was peripheral blood. Receptor source: a person between 70 and 80 years old with COVID-19, enrolled during active disease.

This chain connects TRBV7-8 to TRBJ2-3; D possibly corresponds to TRBD2 (5 bases). V was trimmed by 3 bases and J by 1 base, leaving 5 bases between them. CDR3 length: 13 residues. Germline CDR1 reads SGHVS; CDR2 reads FQNEAQ. In nucleotides, the CDR3 is TGTGCCAGCAGCTTCGGGGGCACAGATACGCAGTATTTT. Translation gives CASSFGGTDTQYF. Supplemented by reference TRBV7-8 and TRBJ2-3, the full variable domain reads GAGVSQSPRYKVAKRGQDVALRCDPISGHVSLFWYQQALGQGPEFLTYFQNEAQLDKSGLPSDRFFAERPEGSVSTLKIQRTQQEDSAVYLCASSFGGTDTQYFGPGTRLTVL.

The rearrangement uses TRBV5-1 and TRBJ2-1; a possible D gene is TRBD2 (5 bases). The germline V and J ends were trimmed by 1 base and 0 bases, with 11 bases remaining between them. The CDR3 extends over 16 amino acids. Per germline, CDR1 SGHRS and CDR2 YFSETQ. This chain's CDR3 is CASSLMGSTSYNEQFF. CDR3 DNA: TGCGCCAGCAGCTTGATGGGGAGTACCTCCTACAATGAGCAGTTCTTC.

The chain employs TRBV19 and TRBJ2-7; 8 bases match TRBD2. The CDR3 covers 15 residues. V dropped 4 bases and J dropped 3; count of bases not matched to a gene: 8. Per the germline V gene, CDR1 is LNHDA and CDR2 is SQIVND (reference sequence). The CDR3 nucleotides are TGTGCCAGTAGTAGGAGTGGTAGCGGGAACTACGAGCAGTACTTC. Translating it yields CASSRSGSGNYEQYF.

V is TRBV9 and J is TRBJ2-5; 8 nucleotides align to TRBD1. CDR3 length: 15 residues. Germline CDR1 SGDLS, CDR2 YYNGEE. With 3 bases clipped from V and 1 base from J, the junction kept 5 bases outside the gene matches. The CDR3 protein is CASSAGQGLQETQYF. The CDR3 bases are TGTGCCAGCAGCGCAGGACAGGGCCTCCAAGAGACCCAGTACTTC. Full variable domain (outside the CDR3, taken from reference TRBV9 and TRBJ2-5): DSGVTQTPKHLITATGQRVTLRCSPRSGDLSVYWYQQSLDQGLQFLIQYYNGEERAKGNILERFSAQQFPDLHSELNLSSLELGDSALYFCASSAGQGLQETQYFGPGTRLLVL.

The chain carries TRBV5-3 and TRBJ2-3; 14 bases line up with TRBD2. TRBV5-3 qualifies as an ORF whose function is uncertain. V shed 5 bases and J 1 base; nucleotides not matched to a gene: 12. CDR3 length equals 19 residues. The CDR3, as DNA: TGTGCCAGAAGATCCAGGACTAGCGGGAGGCAAGGAGGCACAGATACGCAGTATTTT. It yields the protein CARRSRTSGRQGGTDTQYF.